This T cell receptor (beta chain) was profiled in a study of early T cells in non-severe SARS-CoV-2 infection. Via MiXCR, TCRdb re-called the 5' RACE reads, giving one row per CDR3 protein. The sample includes fewer than 75,000 distinct CDR3 sequences, about 17% of them seen just once. Germline assignment: CDR1 SGHVS and CDR2 FNYEAQ. The CDR3 sequence is 14 residues long. Points from the study as a whole: A preference for anti-spike CD8 responses marked VDJdb matching, which missed private and CD4 specificities.

This clonotype is medium-sized. The target antigen is unknown. The junction departs from the called germline gene at one end, perhaps through a read error. The sequencing here drew on whole blood, taken at baseline. This receptor was taken from an adult who was a healthcare worker with PCR-confirmed SARS-CoV-2 infection or an uninfected control (not recorded which). The rearrangement uses TRBV7-6 and TRBJ2-5; the match to TRBD1 covers 9 bases. CDR3 DNA sequence: TGTGCCAGCAGCTTAGCGGGACAGGGTAGCCCACTTCACTTC. Translated, it gives CASSLAGQGSPLHF.